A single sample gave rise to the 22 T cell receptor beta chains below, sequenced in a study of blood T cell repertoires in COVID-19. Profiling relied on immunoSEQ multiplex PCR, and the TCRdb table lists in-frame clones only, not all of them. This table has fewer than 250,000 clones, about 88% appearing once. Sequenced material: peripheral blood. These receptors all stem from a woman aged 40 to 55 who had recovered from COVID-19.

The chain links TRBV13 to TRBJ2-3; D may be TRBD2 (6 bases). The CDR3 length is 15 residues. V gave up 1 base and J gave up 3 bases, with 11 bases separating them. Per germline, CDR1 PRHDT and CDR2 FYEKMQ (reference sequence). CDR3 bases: TGTGCCAGCAGCTTAGTCGGGAGTAGGACAGATACGCAGTATTTT. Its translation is CASSLVGSRTDTQYF.

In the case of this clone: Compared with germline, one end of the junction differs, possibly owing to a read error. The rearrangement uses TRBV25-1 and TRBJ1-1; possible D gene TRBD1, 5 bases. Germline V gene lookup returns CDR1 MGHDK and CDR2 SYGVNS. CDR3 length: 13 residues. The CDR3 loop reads CASTETGNTEAFF. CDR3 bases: TGTGCCAGCACTGAAACAGGGAACACTGAAGCTTTCTTT.

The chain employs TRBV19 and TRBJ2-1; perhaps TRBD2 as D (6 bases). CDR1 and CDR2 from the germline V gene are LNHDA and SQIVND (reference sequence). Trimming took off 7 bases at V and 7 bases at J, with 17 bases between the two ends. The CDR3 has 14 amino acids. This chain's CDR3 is CASTRGFSENEQFF. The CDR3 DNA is TGTGCCAGTACCCGGGGGTTTTCTGAGAATGAGCAGTTCTTC.

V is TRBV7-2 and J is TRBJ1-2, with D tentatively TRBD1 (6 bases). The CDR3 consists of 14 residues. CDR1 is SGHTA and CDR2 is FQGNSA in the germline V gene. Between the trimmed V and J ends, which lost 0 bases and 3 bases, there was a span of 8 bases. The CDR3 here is CASSLAAGDYGYTF. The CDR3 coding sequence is TGTGCCAGCAGCTTAGCCGCAGGGGACTATGGCTACACCTTC.

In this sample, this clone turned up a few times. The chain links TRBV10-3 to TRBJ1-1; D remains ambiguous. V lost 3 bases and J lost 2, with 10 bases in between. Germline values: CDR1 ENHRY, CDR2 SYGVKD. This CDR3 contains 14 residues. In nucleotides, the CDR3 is TGTGCCATCAGTGATCAGGTTATAAACACTGAAGCTTTCTTT. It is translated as CAISDQVINTEAFF.

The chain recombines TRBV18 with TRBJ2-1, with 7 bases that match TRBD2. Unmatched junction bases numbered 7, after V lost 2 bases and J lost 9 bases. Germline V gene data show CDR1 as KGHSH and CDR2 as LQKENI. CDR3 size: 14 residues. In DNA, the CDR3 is TGTGCCAGCTCACCAAGGACTAGGAGCGGTGAGCAGTTCTTC. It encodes CASSPRTRSGEQFF.

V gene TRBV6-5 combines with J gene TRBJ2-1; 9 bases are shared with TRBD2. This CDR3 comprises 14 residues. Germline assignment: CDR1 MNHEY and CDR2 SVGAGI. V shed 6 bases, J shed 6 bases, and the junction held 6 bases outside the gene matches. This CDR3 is CASSLRLAANEQFF. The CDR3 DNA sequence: TGTGCCAGCAGCCTTCGACTAGCGGCCAATGAGCAGTTCTTC.

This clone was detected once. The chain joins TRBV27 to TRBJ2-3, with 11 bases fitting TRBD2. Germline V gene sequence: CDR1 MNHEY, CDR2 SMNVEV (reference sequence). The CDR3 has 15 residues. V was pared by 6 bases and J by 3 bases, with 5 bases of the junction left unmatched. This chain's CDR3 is CASSTGTSGTDTQYF. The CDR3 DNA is TGTGCCAGCAGCACTGGGACTAGCGGAACAGATACGCAGTATTTT.

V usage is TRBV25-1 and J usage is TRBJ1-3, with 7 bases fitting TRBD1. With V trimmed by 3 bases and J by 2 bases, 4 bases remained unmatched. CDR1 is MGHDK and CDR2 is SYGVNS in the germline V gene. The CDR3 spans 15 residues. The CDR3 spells CASSDAGGAGNTIYF. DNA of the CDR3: TGTGCCAGCAGTGATGCAGGGGGTGCTGGAAACACCATATATTTT.

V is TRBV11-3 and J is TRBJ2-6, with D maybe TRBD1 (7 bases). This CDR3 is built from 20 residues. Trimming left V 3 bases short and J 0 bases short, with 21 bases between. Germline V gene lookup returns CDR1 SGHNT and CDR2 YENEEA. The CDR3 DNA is TGTGCCAGCAGCTTGGAGGCAGGGGGGAAATCTGTCTCTGGGGCCAACGTCCTGACTTTC. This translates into CASSLEAGGKSVSGANVLTF.

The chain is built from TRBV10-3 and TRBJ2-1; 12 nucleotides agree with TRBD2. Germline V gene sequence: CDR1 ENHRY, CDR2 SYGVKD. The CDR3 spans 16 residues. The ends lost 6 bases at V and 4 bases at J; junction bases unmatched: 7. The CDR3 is CAISDGLAGTYNEQFF. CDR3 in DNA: TGTGCCATCAGCGATGGACTAGCGGGAACATACAATGAGCAGTTCTTC.

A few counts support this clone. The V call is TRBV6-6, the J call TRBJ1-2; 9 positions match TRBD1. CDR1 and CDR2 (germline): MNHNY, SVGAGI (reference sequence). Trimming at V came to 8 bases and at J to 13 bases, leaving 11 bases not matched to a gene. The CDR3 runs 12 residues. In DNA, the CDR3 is TGTGCCAGCTCTAGGGAGACAGGGGGAGCCACCTTC. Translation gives CASSRETGGATF.

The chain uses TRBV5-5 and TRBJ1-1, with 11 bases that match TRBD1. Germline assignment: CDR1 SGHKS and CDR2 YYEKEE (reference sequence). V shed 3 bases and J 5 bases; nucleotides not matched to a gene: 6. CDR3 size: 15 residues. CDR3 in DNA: TGTGCCAGCAGCTCCGGACAGGGGGCTTGGACTGAAGCTTTCTTT. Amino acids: CASSSGQGAWTEAFF.

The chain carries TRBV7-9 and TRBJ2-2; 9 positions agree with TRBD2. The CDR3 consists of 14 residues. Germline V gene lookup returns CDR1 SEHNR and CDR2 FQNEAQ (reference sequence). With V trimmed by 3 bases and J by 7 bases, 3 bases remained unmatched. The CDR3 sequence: CASSFSGSGGELFF. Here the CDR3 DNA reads TGTGCCAGCAGCTTTAGCGGGAGCGGCGGGGAGCTGTTTTTT.

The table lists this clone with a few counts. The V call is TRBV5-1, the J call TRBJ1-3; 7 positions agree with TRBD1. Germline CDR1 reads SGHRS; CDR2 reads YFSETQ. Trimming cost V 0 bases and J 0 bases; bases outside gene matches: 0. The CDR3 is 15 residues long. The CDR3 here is CASSLGTGSGNTIYF. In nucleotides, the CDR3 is TGCGCCAGCAGCTTGGGGACAGGCTCTGGAAACACCATATATTTT.

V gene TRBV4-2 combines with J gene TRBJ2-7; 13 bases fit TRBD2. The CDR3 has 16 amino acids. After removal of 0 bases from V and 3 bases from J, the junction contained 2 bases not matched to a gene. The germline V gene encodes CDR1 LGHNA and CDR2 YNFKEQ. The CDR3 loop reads CASSQDTSGRGYEQYF. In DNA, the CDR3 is TGTGCCAGCAGCCAAGATACTAGCGGGAGGGGCTACGAGCAGTACTTC.

CDR3 sequence reads: CASSVGQGAGWTGYSNQPQHF. The CDR3, as DNA: TGTGCCAGCAGTGTGGGACAGGGGGCCGGCTGGACTGGCTATAGCAATCAGCCCCAGCATTTT. The rearrangement joins TRBV28 to TRBJ1-5; 12 bases are shared with TRBD1. The V gene's germline CDR1 is MDHEN and CDR2 SYDVKM. J lost 0 bases, V lost 5 bases, and 17 bases had no gene match. The CDR3 is 21 residues long.

CDR3 coding DNA: TGTGCCAGCAGTGTTGTTAGAAAAAGCTCCTACGAGCAGTACTTC. Translation: CASSVVRKSSYEQYF. The chain uses TRBV28 and TRBJ2-7; D is uncertain. Germline assignment: CDR1 MDHEN and CDR2 SYDVKM. This CDR3 is built from 15 residues. Trimming cost V 5 bases and J 0 bases, with 14 bases left between them.

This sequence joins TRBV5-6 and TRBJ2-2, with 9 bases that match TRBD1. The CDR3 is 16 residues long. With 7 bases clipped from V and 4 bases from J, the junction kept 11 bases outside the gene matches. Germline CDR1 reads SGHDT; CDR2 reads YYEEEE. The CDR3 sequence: CASQSPTGGGTGELFF. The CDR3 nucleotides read TGTGCCAGCCAATCCCCAACAGGGGGCGGCACCGGGGAGCTGTTTTTT.

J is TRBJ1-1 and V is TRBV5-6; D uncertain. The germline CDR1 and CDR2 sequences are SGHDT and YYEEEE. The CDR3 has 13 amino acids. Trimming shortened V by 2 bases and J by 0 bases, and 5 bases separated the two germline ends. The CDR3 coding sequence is TGTGCCAGCAGCTTTCCGGTGAACACTGAAGCTTTCTTT. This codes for CASSFPVNTEAFF. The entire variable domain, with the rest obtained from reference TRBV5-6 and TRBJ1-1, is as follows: DAGVTQSPTHLIKTRGQQVTLRCSPKSGHDTVSWYQQALGQGPQFIFQYYEEEERQRGNFPDRFSGHQFPNYSSELNVNALLLGDSALYLCASSFPVNTEAFFGQGTRLTVV.

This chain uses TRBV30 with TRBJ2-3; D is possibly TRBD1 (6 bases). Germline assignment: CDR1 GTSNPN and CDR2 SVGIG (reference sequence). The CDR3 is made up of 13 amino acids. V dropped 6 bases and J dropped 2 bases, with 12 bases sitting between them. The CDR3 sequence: CACRDKDTDTQYF. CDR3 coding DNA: TGTGCCTGTAGGGACAAAGACACAGATACGCAGTATTTT.

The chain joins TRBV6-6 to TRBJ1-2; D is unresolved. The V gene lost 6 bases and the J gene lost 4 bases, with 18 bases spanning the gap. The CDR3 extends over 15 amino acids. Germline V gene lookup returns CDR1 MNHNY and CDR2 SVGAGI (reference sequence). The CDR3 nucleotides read TGTGCCAGCAGCTCAGAGGGAGGGTTCACCTATGGCTACACCTTC. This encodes CASSSEGGFTYGYTF.